The 11 T cell receptor beta chains reported below all come from one sample, sequenced in a study of blood T cell repertoires in COVID-19. Generated by immunoSEQ multiplex PCR, the TCRdb table keeps only in-frame clones and is missing some. The sample holds 65,000 to 70,000 clones; about 94% are singletons and the top ten take about 3.1%. Sequencing was performed on peripheral blood. Receptors were obtained from a man aged 70 or older with active COVID-19.

The rearrangement links TRBV24-1 to TRBJ2-1, with D perhaps matching TRBD2 (6 bases). This CDR3 contains 14 residues. The V end was cut by 4 bases, the J end by 4 bases, with 10 bases between. The germline CDR1 and CDR2 sequences are KGHDR and SFDVKD. Here the CDR3 DNA reads TGTGCCACCAGTGAAGGGGCGGGGTACAATGAGCAGTTCTTC. Translation gives CATSEGAGYNEQFF.

The chain joins TRBV5-5 to TRBJ1-2; no reliable D call. CDR3 length: 14 residues. Deletions cut 0 bases from V and 2 bases from J, with 8 bases between. CDR1 SGHKS and CDR2 YYEKEE come from the germline V gene (reference sequence). The DNA for the CDR3 is TGTGCCAGCAGCTTGGTGGTACAGAACTATGGCTACACCTTC. This sequence encodes CASSLVVQNYGYTF.

The V call is TRBV7-2, the J call TRBJ2-2, with D possibly being TRBD2 (6 bases). The CDR3 totals 15 residues. V was cut by 1 base and J by 4 bases, with 10 bases left in between. From germline, CDR1 is SGHTA and CDR2 FQGNSA. The CDR3 spells CASSLVEGITGELFF. DNA of the CDR3: TGTGCCAGCAGCTTAGTGGAGGGAATCACCGGGGAGCTGTTTTTT.

The V gene is TRBV7-6, the J gene TRBJ1-1; 9 bases are shared with TRBD1. V was pared by 5 bases and J by 5 bases, with 9 bases of the junction left unmatched. The CDR3 has 15 residues. Germline V gives CDR1 SGHVS, CDR2 FNYEAQ. This CDR3 reads CASSATGQGKTEAFF. The CDR3 region has the DNA TGTGCCAGCAGCGCTACGGGACAGGGCAAGACTGAAGCTTTCTTT.

The genes are TRBV10-3 and TRBJ1-2; tentatively, D is TRBD1 (6 bases). Trimming removed 0 bases from V and 4 bases from J, with 12 bases in between. CDR1 and CDR2 (germline): ENHRY, SYGVKD. CDR3 size: 15 residues. CDR3 sequence (DNA): TGTGCCATCAGTGAGTCTTCAGGGGCGGGCTATGGCTACACCTTC. Protein: CAISESSGAGYGYTF.

The chain joins TRBV5-6 to TRBJ2-2, with 8 bases lining up with TRBD1. The CDR3 totals 15 residues. V shed 6 bases and J 4 bases; nucleotides not matched to a gene: 8. Germline V gene data show CDR1 as SGHDT and CDR2 as YYEEEE. The CDR3 protein is CASIPGTGRTGELFF. CDR3 nucleotide sequence: TGTGCCAGCATCCCGGGGACAGGCCGCACCGGGGAGCTGTTTTTT.

The chain links TRBV15 to TRBJ1-4; TRBD1 is a possible D gene (5 bases). Per the germline V gene, CDR1 is LNHNV and CDR2 is YYDKDF (reference sequence). The CDR3 covers 13 residues. V dropped 3 bases and J dropped 5 bases, with 7 bases sitting between them. The CDR3 sequence is CATSSRGNEKLFF. In DNA form, the CDR3 reads TGTGCCACCAGCAGCCGGGGGAATGAAAAACTGTTTTTT.

V gene TRBV7-8 combines with J gene TRBJ2-7; 9 bases line up with TRBD1. With 5 bases clipped from V and 4 bases from J, the junction kept 9 bases outside the gene matches. CDR1 SGHVS and CDR2 FQNEAQ come from the germline V gene. The CDR3 is 15 residues long. The CDR3 nucleotides are TGTGCCAGCAGCCTTGGGACAGGGTTTCAATACGAGCAGTACGTC. Protein: CASSLGTGFQYEQYV.

V gene TRBV3-1 (or the pseudogene TRBV3-2) combines with J gene TRBJ2-3, with a tentative D call TRBD2 (5 bases). This CDR3 spans 18 amino acids. Germline CDR1 LGHDT, CDR2 YNNKEL (reference sequence). V was clipped by 1 base and J by 6 bases, with 23 bases between them. As DNA, the CDR3 is TGTGCCAGCAGCCAAGTTTCGGGTAGGGCGACCCCGGGGGATACGCAGTATTTT. It specifies CASSQVSGRATPGDTQYF.

This sequence joins TRBV18 and TRBJ1-1, with D possibly being TRBD1 (5 bases). Trimming cost V 3 bases and J 5 bases, with 10 bases left between them. Germline CDR1 reads KGHSH; CDR2 reads LQKENI. This CDR3 region has 13 residues. The CDR3 sequence is CASSPAAGTEAFF. The DNA of the CDR3 is TGTGCCAGCTCACCTGCAGCAGGGACTGAAGCTTTCTTT.

This rearrangement joins TRBV13 to TRBJ1-3; 8 bases line up with TRBD1. This CDR3 has 15 amino acids. V was clipped by 4 bases and J by 4 bases; unmatched bases: 6. The germline CDR1 and CDR2 sequences are PRHDT and FYEKMQ (reference sequence). The CDR3 loop is CASSSGQGTGNTIYF. The DNA for the CDR3 is TGTGCCAGCAGCTCCGGACAGGGTACGGGAAACACCATATATTTT.